This TCR beta chain originates from a study of blood T cell repertoires in COVID-19. For the study at large: Sites across the United States, Italy and Spain contributed samples from acute and convalescent COVID-19. PBMCs, B-cell-depleted T cells, or T cells were the source of the cDNA or gDNA that made up the material.

Authors' analysis steps: Amplification from reference gene primers served as the basis for estimated nucleated cell counts. TCRdb keeps only in-frame clones here, not all; method: immunoSEQ multiplex PCR. V and J calls and clone size are as listed in that table; D and trimming were resolved from the DNA. The sample has around 170,000 clones; about 86% are singletons. The J segment lost 3 bases and the V segment lost 0 bases, leaving 2 bases of the junction unmatched. Germline V gene lookup returns CDR1 SGHNT and CDR2 YENEEA. CDR3 length: 15 amino acids. In its sample, this clone was seen once. The material sequenced was peripheral blood. The clonotype comes from a man aged 50 to 59 with active or convalescent COVID-19. V usage is TRBV11-3 and J usage is TRBJ2-1; 7 bases are a match to TRBD2. The CDR3 sequence is CASSLETSLYNEQFF. The CDR3 region has the DNA TGTGCCAGCAGCTTAGAGACTAGCCTCTACAATGAGCAGTTCTTC.